Below are 16 T cell receptor beta chains sequenced from a single sample in a study of technical replicates of blood from a handful of donors (dated by TCRdb to 2017 to 2019). Library construction relied on the immunoSEQ multiplex PCR assay. TCRdb's version of the immuneACCESS table is confined to in-frame rearrangements and falls short of the full clone set. An unresolved V gene accounts for under half of the shortfall where checked; the remainder is of unknown origin. Here the sample has about 66,000 clones; around 87% occur a single time. Clones ranked in the top ten supply 4.6% of the sample. The sample comprised PBMCs. The origin of the receptors is a human donor in good health. Some clones in this sample may be carry-over from other donors' samples.

The chain carries TRBV2 and TRBJ1-4; 9 nucleotides align to TRBD1. Germline CDR1 and CDR2: SNHLY and FYNNEI. The CDR3 is 15 residues long. The V segment lost 5 bases and the J segment 7 bases; nucleotides outside the gene matches: 8. This CDR3 reads CASSLRQGGFEKLFF. The CDR3 nucleotides are TGTGCCAGCAGTCTTAGACAGGGGGGGTTTGAAAAACTGTTTTTT.

This chain joins TRBV10-3 and TRBJ1-2, with 9 bases identical to TRBD1. The V segment lost 2 bases and the J segment 0 bases; nucleotides outside the gene matches: 1. CDR1 is ENHRY and CDR2 is SYGVKD in the germline V gene. The CDR3 length is 15 residues. CDR3 sequence reads: CAISETGGTNYGYTF. In nucleotides, the CDR3 is TGTGCCATCAGTGAGACAGGGGGCACTAACTATGGCTACACCTTC.

The CDR3 reads CASSFTPPSDSLYGYTF. CDR3 DNA: TGTGCCAGCAGCTTTACTCCTCCCTCGGACAGCCTCTATGGCTACACCTTC. The rearrangement uses TRBV7-7 and TRBJ1-2; D perhaps matches TRBD1 (6 bases). The CDR3 length is 17 residues. From germline, CDR1 is SSHAT and CDR2 FNYEAQ (reference sequence). The V and J ends lost 3 bases and 4 bases respectively, with 21 bases between them. The full variable domain, rest sourced from reference TRBV7-7 and TRBJ1-2, is GAGVSQSPRYKVTKRGQDVTLRCDPISSHATLYWYQQALGQGPEFLTYFNYEAQPDKSGLPSDRFSAERPEGSISTLTIQRTEQRDSAMYRCASSFTPPSDSLYGYTFGSGTRLTVV.

V is TRBV9 and J is TRBJ2-3; no definite D call. Deletions cut 4 bases from V and 6 bases from J, with 15 bases between. The CDR3 loop spans 14 amino acids. Germline loops: CDR1 SGDLS, CDR2 YYNGEE. The CDR3 DNA sequence: TGTGCCAGCAGCCCATCCTCCGGGTCCGATACGCAGTATTTT. This sequence encodes CASSPSSGSDTQYF.

The rearrangement joins TRBV5-1 to TRBJ2-3; 8 bases line up with TRBD1. Germline V gene lookup returns CDR1 SGHRS and CDR2 YFSETQ. The trim removed 0 bases at V and 4 bases at J, leaving 4 bases unmatched. CDR3 length: 15 residues. The CDR3 region has the DNA TGCGCCAGCAGCTTGGCCGCAGGGGGCTCAGATACGCAGTATTTT. This gives the protein CASSLAAGGSDTQYF.

The rearrangement joins TRBV5-6 to TRBJ2-3; 9 positions agree with TRBD2. CDR1 and CDR2 from the germline V gene are SGHDT and YYEEEE. The CDR3 has 17 residues. Unmatched junction bases numbered 17, after V lost 2 bases and J lost 10 bases. The chain's CDR3 is CASSFRRGGASPSSQYF. The CDR3 DNA reads as TGTGCCAGCAGCTTTCGTCGCGGGGGGGCCTCACCCTCCTCGCAGTATTTT.

This chain joins TRBV5-4 and TRBJ2-2; weak D call: TRBD1 (6 bases). Germline V CDR1 and CDR2: SGHNT, YYREEE (reference sequence). CDR3 length equals 13 residues. V lost 0 bases and J lost 6, with 6 bases in between. CDR3 bases: TGTGCCAGCAGCTTGGAGGGGGCCGGGGAGCTGTTTTTT. Amino acids: CASSLEGAGELFF.

This clone has only one observation. The J gene is TRBJ2-1, the V gene TRBV21-1; the D call TRBD2 from the table was never checked on the DNA. TRBV21-1 is assigned pseudogene status. CDR3 length equals 18 residues. The CDR3 region has the DNA TGTGCCAGCAGCAAAGCGCTTTGGCTAGCGGGGGCCTATGATGAGCAGTTCTTC. Protein: CASSKALWLAGAYDEQFF.

This rearrangement joins TRBV7-9 to TRBJ2-1; D uncertain. CDR3 length equals 16 residues. The V end was cut by 5 bases, the J end by 0 bases, with 14 bases between. In germline, CDR1 is SEHNR, CDR2 FQNEAQ (reference sequence). The DNA of the CDR3 is TGTGCCAGCAGCCCCCGTGGCAGAAGCTCCTACAATGAGCAGTTCTTC. This gives the protein CASSPRGRSSYNEQFF.

The gene calls are TRBV7-9 and TRBJ1-1, with 7 positions matching TRBD1. V dropped 5 bases and J dropped 1; count of bases not matched to a gene: 1. CDR3 size: 13 residues. Germline V gives CDR1 SEHNR, CDR2 FQNEAQ (reference sequence). The CDR3 sequence: CASSRDRNTEAFF. DNA for the CDR3: TGTGCCAGCAGCCGGGACAGGAACACTGAAGCTTTCTTT. The variable domain in full, completed from reference TRBV7-9 and TRBJ1-1, reads DTGVSQNPRHKITKRGQNVTFRCDPISEHNRLYWYRQTLGQGPEFLTYFQNEAQLEKSRLLSDRFSAERPKGSFSTLEIQRTEQGDSAMYLCASSRDRNTEAFFGQGTRLTVV.

The J gene is TRBJ1-2, the V gene TRBV7-2; D perhaps matches TRBD1 (6 bases). Trimming took off 4 bases at V and 6 bases at J, with 12 bases between the two ends. CDR1 is SGHTA, CDR2 FQGNSA, per germline. The CDR3 has 13 amino acids. As DNA, the CDR3 is TGTGCCAGCAGCTCCCAACAGGGTCATGGCTACACCTTC. Protein: CASSSQQGHGYTF.

This sequence joins TRBV7-2 and TRBJ2-3, with a weak D call TRBD2 (6 bases). Germline V CDR1 and CDR2: SGHTA, FQGNSA. The CDR3 runs to 15 residues. V was cut by 1 base and J by 5 bases, with 13 bases left in between. CDR3 nucleotide sequence: TGTGCCAGCAGCTTAGGCGGGGCCCAGGGAGATACGCAGTATTTT. Protein: CASSLGGAQGDTQYF.

The chain couples TRBV5-6 to TRBJ1-2; D gene uncertain. V was trimmed by 7 bases and J by 2 bases, leaving 12 bases between them. The CDR3 contains 13 residues. CDR1 and CDR2 from the germline V gene are SGHDT and YYEEEE. The CDR3 is CASSRGGNYGYTF. The CDR3 bases are TGTGCCAGCTCCCGCGGCGGAAACTATGGCTACACCTTC.

This clone came up a few times. This chain links TRBV7-9 with TRBJ1-1, with D maybe TRBD1 (5 bases). Germline CDR1 and CDR2: SEHNR and FQNEAQ (reference sequence). This CDR3 is 15 amino acids long. Trimming took 7 bases from V and 1 from J, leaving 16 bases between them. CDR3 nucleotides: TGTGCCAGCATCCCCGACCGGGGGAGGAACACTGAAGCTTTCTTT. Its protein is CASIPDRGRNTEAFF. The full variable domain, completed using reference TRBV7-9 and TRBJ1-1, is DTGVSQNPRHKITKRGQNVTFRCDPISEHNRLYWYRQTLGQGPEFLTYFQNEAQLEKSRLLSDRFSAERPKGSFSTLEIQRTEQGDSAMYLCASIPDRGRNTEAFFGQGTRLTVV.

The rearrangement joins TRBV18 to TRBJ2-2; a possible D gene is TRBD2 (6 bases). The CDR3 length is 17 residues. Germline loops: CDR1 KGHSH, CDR2 LQKENI. The ends were cut back, 6 bases at V and 1 base at J, with 18 bases in the middle. The CDR3 region has the DNA TGTGCCAGCTCGCGAATCTCGGGACTTTGGAACACCGGGGAGCTGTTTTTT. It translates to CASSRISGLWNTGELFF. The full variable domain, its missing parts supplied by reference TRBV18 and TRBJ2-2, is NAGVMQNPRHLVRRRGQEARLRCSPMKGHSHVYWYRQLPEEGLKFMVYLQKENIIDESGMPKERFSAEFPKEGPSILRIQQVVRGDSAAYFCASSRISGLWNTGELFFGEGSRLTVL.

V usage is TRBV4-3 and J usage is TRBJ2-1; no firm D call. V was trimmed by 0 bases and J by 7 bases, leaving 13 bases between them. This CDR3 region has 15 residues. Looked up from germline, CDR1 is LGHNA and CDR2 is YSLEER. The CDR3 DNA reads TGCGCCAGCAGCCAAGAAGGTGGCGGCCGGAATGAGCAGTTCTTC. Protein sequence: CASSQEGGGRNEQFF.